The clone carrying this TCR beta chain was detected only a few times. Germline V CDR1 and CDR2: MNHEY, SVGEGT. J was trimmed by 0 bases and V by 0 bases; bases with no gene match: 6. This CDR3 spans 18 amino acids. The data derive from a study of blood T cell repertoires in COVID-19. The wider study: From T cells, B-cell-depleted T cells, or PBMCs came the material, which was cDNA or gDNA.

Participants spanned ages about 18 to 100 years and resided in roughly 22 US areas. Researchers sorted participants into cohorts using their self-reported clinical history. The protocol was immunoSEQ multiplex PCR, while the TCRdb copy is restricted to in-frame clones and leaves out a portion. The sample yields roughly 260,000 clones, 91% seen once. This receptor was identified in a human donor in a cohort exposed to, infected with or recovered from COVID-19 (not recorded which). The donor label of this sample is uncertain. V is TRBV6-2 or TRBV6-3 and J is TRBJ2-1; 9 nucleotides line up with TRBD1. Sequenced: PBMCs or T cells enriched from blood (not recorded which). The CDR3 reads CASSYSAHRGPSYNEQFF. The CDR3, as DNA: TGTGCCAGCAGTTACTCGGCCCACAGGGGGCCCTCCTACAATGAGCAGTTCTTC.